The subject of this entry is one TCR beta chain. No antigen is known for it. The CDR3 is 14 amino acids. The V end lost 5 bases, the J end lost 4 bases, and 11 bases lay between the germline ends. Germline V gene data show CDR1 as SGHVS and CDR2 as FQNEAQ. This entry comes from a study of OX40 agonist ivuxolimab in advanced cancers. Regarding the study as a whole: Low levels of normalized T-cell clonal expansion also appeared in some nonresponders.

Assay used: immunoSEQ multiplex PCR; TCRdb lists only in-frame clones, some missing. In the table there are over 15,000 clones, roughly 86% of which are singletons. The source of this sequence is an adult with an advanced solid tumor such as melanoma, head and neck, liver or kidney cancer. The sample here was CD4+ or CD8+ T cells sorted from blood, taken in a trial of the OX40 agonist ivuxolimab. This chain links TRBV7-8 with TRBJ1-4, with D possibly matching TRBD1 (5 bases). CDR3 protein: CASSKGRLNEKLFF. The CDR3 DNA reads as TGTGCCAGCAGCAAGGGACGGCTTAATGAAAAACTGTTTTTT.